This T cell receptor beta chain stems from a study of blood T cell repertoires in COVID-19. The data were produced by immunoSEQ multiplex PCR, yet TCRdb's version contains in-frame clones alone and is incomplete. Here the sample spans some 200,000 clones, roughly four fifths being singletons. V lost 5 bases and J 10 bases, leaving 10 bases between the germline ends. Germline CDR1 reads SGHRS; CDR2 reads YFSETQ. The CDR3 runs 12 residues. The sample was PBMCs or T cells enriched from blood (not recorded which). The chain carries TRBV5-1 and TRBJ1-6, with D possibly matching TRBD1 (5 bases). The receptor comes from a man aged 35-49 years who had recovered from COVID-19. The CDR3 nucleotides are TGCGCCAGCAGTACGGAGGGGTCACCCCTCCACTTT. This translates into CASSTEGSPLHF. The full variable domain, rest sourced from reference TRBV5-1 and TRBJ1-6, is KAGVTQTPRYLIKTRGQQVTLSCSPISGHRSVSWYQQTPGQGLQFLFEYFSETQRNKGNFPGRFSGRQFSNSRSEMNVSTLELGDSALYLCASSTEGSPLHFGNGTRLTVT.